Following are 32 T cell receptor beta chains from one sample sequenced in a study of immune characterization of retroperitoneal liposarcoma. TCRdb processed the PCR reads anew with MiXCR; each CDR3 protein has one entry. Here the sample spans roughly 11,000 distinct CDR3 sequences, about 46% being singletons. Sample: tumor tissue. All receptors derive from a female donor with retroperitoneal liposarcoma.

The chain carries TRBV12-3 or TRBV12-4 and TRBJ2-1; maybe TRBD1 (6 bases). The CDR3 extends over 14 amino acids. V lost 5 bases, J lost 10 bases, and 18 bases lay in between. In DNA form, the CDR3 reads TGTGCCAGCAGTAGACAGGAGGTAGCGTACGAGCAGTTCTTC. Translated, it gives CASSRQEVAYEQFF.

This clonotype was picked up one time. The gene calls are TRBV6-6 and TRBJ2-1; either TRBD1 or TRBD2 may supply D (5 bases each). The CDR3 has 19 residues. The ends were cut back, 2 bases at V and 0 bases at J, with 20 bases in the middle. The germline V gene encodes CDR1 MNHNY and CDR2 SVGAGI (reference sequence). The CDR3 DNA reads TGTGCCAGCAGTTACAGGTCGGGGCTAACTCCTAGCTCCTACAATGAGCAGTTCTTC. Its translation is CASSYRSGLTPSSYNEQFF.

The V gene is TRBV6-6, the J gene TRBJ2-5; possibly TRBD1 for D (6 bases). The J call could be wrong; TRBJ2-1 is a better fit for the DNA end. Per the germline V gene, CDR1 is MNHNY and CDR2 is SVGAGI (reference sequence). CDR3 size: 13 residues. CDR3 sequence (DNA): TGTGCCAGCAGTTACACAGGGAACAATGAGCAGTTCTTC. Translating it yields CASSYTGNNEQFF.

A word on this clonotype: Compared with germline, one end of the junction differs, possibly owing to a read error. The V call is TRBV4-1, the J call TRBJ2-4, with 7 bases aligning to TRBD2. The J call is in doubt because the DNA end fits TRBJ2-5 better. Germline V gene lookup returns CDR1 MGHRA and CDR2 YSYEKL. CDR3 length: 18 amino acids. The CDR3 loop is CTSSQVLGYQRGAETQYF. CDR3 DNA: TGCACCAGCAGCCAAGTCTTGGGCTATCAGCGGGGAGCGGAGACCCAGTACTTC.

This clonotype was seen more than once but under ten times. The chain uses TRBV6-1 and TRBJ2-1, with 11 bases aligning to TRBD1. J was trimmed by 8 bases and V by 10 bases; bases with no gene match: 4. The CDR3 is 12 amino acids. Germline CDR1 MNHNS, CDR2 SASEGT. The CDR3: CATADRGHEQFF. CDR3 sequence (DNA): TGTGCCACCGCGGACAGGGGGCATGAGCAGTTCTTC.

This clonotype is classed as medium-sized. The rearrangement links TRBV7-2 to TRBJ2-5; 7 bases are shared with TRBD1. The ends lost 1 base at V and 11 bases at J; junction bases unmatched: 10. The CDR3 is 14 amino acids. Per germline, CDR1 SGHTA and CDR2 FQGNSA. The CDR3: CASSLGWQGERQYF. CDR3 bases: TGTGCCAGCAGCTTAGGGTGGCAGGGGGAGCGGCAGTACTTC.

The chain joins TRBV6-5 to TRBJ2-7; perhaps TRBD2 as D (5 bases). From germline, CDR1 is MNHEY and CDR2 SVGAGI. This CDR3 comprises 13 residues. Trimming shortened V by 8 bases and J by 1 base, and 12 bases separated the two germline ends. DNA for the CDR3: TGTGCCAGCGGAATGAGCGGTTCCTACGAGCAGTACTTC. Protein sequence: CASGMSGSYEQYF.

The chain is built from TRBV6-5 and TRBJ2-3; 8 bases map to TRBD2. Per the germline V gene, CDR1 is MNHEY and CDR2 is SVGAGI. Unmatched junction bases numbered 2, after V lost 4 bases and J lost 2 bases. This CDR3 is built from 14 residues. The CDR3 is CASSSRGATDTQYF. The CDR3 bases are TGTGCCAGCAGTTCGCGGGGGGCCACAGATACGCAGTATTTT.

This clonotype was recorded a few times. V is TRBV6-5 and J is TRBJ2-7; the match to TRBD2 covers 10 bases. This CDR3 comprises 15 residues. V was pared by 0 bases and J by 6 bases, with 5 bases of the junction left unmatched. Per germline, CDR1 MNHEY and CDR2 SVGAGI. CDR3 bases: TGTGCCAGCAGTTACTCTTCTAGCGGGAGTTTCGAGCAGTACTTC. It yields the protein CASSYSSSGSFEQYF.

This chain joins TRBV6-1 and TRBJ2-1; TRBD2 agrees at 14 bases. The V and J ends lost 6 bases and 7 bases, in that order; junction bases with no gene match: 5. Germline-derived CDR1 and CDR2 are MNHNS and SASEGT. This CDR3 region has 15 residues. Here the CDR3 reads CASRKGTSGRNEQFF. DNA of the CDR3: TGTGCCAGCAGGAAAGGGACTAGCGGGAGAAATGAGCAGTTCTTC.

The chain recombines TRBV6-1 with TRBJ2-4; 9 bases are a match to TRBD1. V shed 0 bases, J shed 3 bases, and the junction held 9 bases outside the gene matches. Germline lookup yields CDR1 MNHNS and CDR2 SASEGT. This CDR3 region has 18 residues. The CDR3 sequence is CASSEAGTGLFGKNIQYF. Written as DNA, the CDR3 is TGTGCCAGCAGTGAAGCAGGGACAGGGCTTTTTGGCAAAAACATTCAGTACTTC.

This clonotype was observed a handful of times. This rearrangement joins TRBV7-8 to TRBJ2-1; unclear D gene. Germline CDR1 is SGHVS and CDR2 is FQNEAQ. V was trimmed by 4 bases and J by 10 bases, leaving 17 bases between them. This CDR3 comprises 14 residues. DNA of the CDR3: TGTGCCAGCAGCTCCCCGGAAGGGTTTCCCGAGCAGTTCTTC. Encoded protein: CASSSPEGFPEQFF.

The chain carries TRBV7-2 and TRBJ1-5; a possible D gene is TRBD1 (6 bases). V was pared by 3 bases and J by 7 bases, with 13 bases between. This CDR3 contains 14 residues. Germline V gene sequence: CDR1 SGHTA, CDR2 FQGNSA. The CDR3 spells CASSFTGPGQPQHF. CDR3 in DNA: TGTGCCAGCAGCTTTACAGGGCCTGGGCAGCCCCAGCATTTT.

This clonotype was picked up a small number of times. The chain links TRBV6-1 to TRBJ2-1; D is ambiguous. V dropped 3 bases and J dropped 4 bases, with 10 bases sitting between them. CDR1 and CDR2 (germline): MNHNS, SASEGT. The CDR3 consists of 14 residues. CDR3 bases: TGTGCCAGCAGTGATTTGGAGCCTTACAATGAGCAGTTCTTC. Its protein product is CASSDLEPYNEQFF.

The chain has TRBV24-1 and TRBJ2-3, with 8 nucleotides matching TRBD2. The CDR3 has 15 residues. Germline CDR1 is KGHDR and CDR2 is SFDVKD. Trimming at V came to 6 bases and at J to 2 bases, leaving 6 bases not matched to a gene. The CDR3 loop reads CATSPRGGITDTQYF. CDR3 DNA: TGTGCCACCAGTCCTCGCGGGGGGATCACAGATACGCAGTATTTT.

A note on this clonotype: Likely a read error: the CDR3 ends without its conserved phenylalanine or tryptophan. The chain employs TRBV6-6 and TRBJ2-7; tentative D call: TRBD2 (5 bases). CDR1 is MNHNY and CDR2 is SVGAGI in the germline V gene (reference sequence). The CDR3 spans 15 residues. The V end lost 2 bases, the J end lost 7 bases, and 18 bases lay between the germline ends. CDR3 protein: CASSYEGRGYHEQYL. As DNA, the CDR3 is TGTGCCAGCAGTTACGAAGGGAGAGGGTACCATGAGCAGTACTTA.

The CDR3 DNA reads TGCGCCAGCAGTGTTGCTGGGACTAGCGGATACAATGAGCAGTTCTTC. Amino acids: CASSVAGTSGYNEQFF. The chain is built from TRBV10-1 and TRBJ2-1, with TRBD2 matching over 11 bases. Trimming at V came to 4 bases and at J to 4 bases, leaving 6 bases not matched to a gene. The germline V gene has CDR1 WNHNN and CDR2 SYGVQD (reference sequence). The CDR3 extends over 16 amino acids.

This clonotype is labeled as medium-sized. In DNA, the CDR3 is TGTGCCAGCAGCTCCGCCCCGGGACTAGCGGGAGGGGGAAATGAGCAGTTCTTC. This codes for CASSSAPGLAGGGNEQFF. The chain joins TRBV7-6 to TRBJ2-1; 16 nucleotides agree with TRBD2. V lost 4 bases to trimming and J lost 7 bases; unmatched junction nucleotides: 10. Germline V gene lookup returns CDR1 SGHVS and CDR2 FNYEAQ. CDR3 length equals 18 residues.

The DNA of the CDR3 is TGTGCCAGCAGTCCAGGGCTCGACTATGGCTACACCTTC. Its protein is CASSPGLDYGYTF. This rearrangement joins TRBV27 to TRBJ1-2; a weak D match, TRBD1 (5 bases). V lost 5 bases and J lost 3, with 10 bases in between. This CDR3 has 13 residues. Looked up from germline, CDR1 is MNHEY and CDR2 is SMNVEV (reference sequence).

J is TRBJ2-1 and V is TRBV6-1, with 12 bases that match TRBD2. TRBJ2-7 matches the DNA end more closely, so the J call is doubtful. Germline loops: CDR1 MNHNS, CDR2 SASEGT. The CDR3 sequence is 17 residues long. The CDR3 protein is CASSSLAGGPADNEQYF. DNA of the CDR3: TGTGCCAGCAGTTCGCTAGCGGGGGGGCCAGCCGACAATGAGCAGTACTTC.

This clonotype appeared a few times. V usage is TRBV6-6 and J usage is TRBJ2-5; 9 positions agree with TRBD1. The CDR3 consists of 14 residues. Germline trimming cut 0 bases from V and 11 bases from J; bases unmatched to any gene: 7. Germline values: CDR1 MNHNY, CDR2 SVGAGI (reference sequence). CDR3 DNA: TGTGCCAGCAGTTACTCTGGACAGGGGAATGAGCAGTACTTC. Translated: CASSYSGQGNEQYF.

The chain carries TRBV10-1 and TRBJ2-7; TRBD1 matches at 7 bases. The CDR3 is made up of 13 amino acids. V gave up 5 bases and J gave up 3 bases; unmatched junction bases: 4. Per the germline V gene, CDR1 is WNHNN and CDR2 is SYGVQD (reference sequence). The CDR3 reads CASSRDSRYEQYF. CDR3 sequence (DNA): TGCGCCAGCAGTCGGGACAGCCGCTACGAGCAGTACTTC.

This chain connects TRBV6-1 to TRBJ2-7, with 10 bases matching TRBD1. TRBJ2-1 explains the end of the DNA better; the J call may be wrong. Germline V lookup: CDR1 MNHNS, CDR2 SASEGT. CDR3 length: 15 amino acids. CDR3 loop: CATPLSSTGGKTQFF. CDR3 bases: TGTGCCACCCCCCTCTCGTCGACAGGGGGCAAGACCCAGTTCTTC.

The chain is built from TRBV6-6 and TRBJ2-3; 16 positions agree with TRBD2. CDR3 length: 14 residues. The V and J ends lost 6 bases and 13 bases, in that order; junction bases with no gene match: 7. CDR1 is MNHNY and CDR2 is SVGAGI in the germline V gene (reference sequence). The CDR3: CASRIGTSGGDEYF. The CDR3 nucleotides are TGTGCCAGCAGAATAGGGACTAGCGGGGGGGATGAGTATTTT.

This chain connects TRBV10-1 to TRBJ2-1; D remains unclear. With 4 bases removed from V and 0 bases from J, the gap between germline ends came to 7 bases. Germline values: CDR1 WNHNN, CDR2 SYGVQD (reference sequence). There are 14 residues in the CDR3. The CDR3 bases are TGCGCCAGCAGTGGGGGAAGCTCCTACAATGAGCAGTTCTTC. The encoded protein is CASSGGSSYNEQFF.

As to this clonotype: Possible read error: a much larger clone is one base away. This chain links TRBV6-5 with TRBJ2-5; 15 bases line up with TRBD2. V dropped 4 bases and J dropped 11; count of bases not matched to a gene: 8. Germline V gene data show CDR1 as MNHEY and CDR2 as SVGAGI. The length of the CDR3 is 15 residues. CDR3 sequence reads: CASSWTSGGASEQYF. For the CDR3, the DNA is TGTGCCAGCAGTTGGACTAGCGGGGGGGCCTCTGAGCAGTACTTC.

V usage is TRBV12-3 or TRBV12-4 and J usage is TRBJ1-6; the match to TRBD1 covers 8 bases. This CDR3 comprises 15 residues. Trimming took 5 bases from V and 4 from J; bases not matched to a gene: 4. The CDR3 bases are TGTGCCAGCAGTCCCCGACAGGGGTATAATTCACCCCTCCACTTT. Its protein is CASSPRQGYNSPLHF.

Only a few counts were recorded for this clonotype. The CDR3 loop reads CASSLGTGISNEQYF. The CDR3 DNA reads as TGTGCCAGCAGCCTCGGGACAGGCATATCGAATGAGCAGTACTTC. V is TRBV27 and J is TRBJ2-1; 8 bases are a match to TRBD1. The DNA matches TRBJ2-7 better at its end, which makes the J call doubtful. The CDR3 extends over 15 amino acids. Germline CDR1 reads MNHEY; CDR2 reads SMNVEV (reference sequence).

The chain joins TRBV6-1 to TRBJ2-3; the D is unclear. The J call is uncertain, as TRBJ2-7 better fits the DNA end. Germline CDR1 is MNHNS and CDR2 is SASEGT. The CDR3 totals 16 residues. In DNA, the CDR3 is TGTGCCAGCAGTGAACTGAGCAGTACCCACTACAATGAGCAGTACTTC. Its translation: CASSELSSTHYNEQYF.

This chain links TRBV12-5 with TRBJ2-1; tentatively, D is TRBD2 (5 bases). Trimming cost V 6 bases and J 11 bases, with 14 bases left between them. The CDR3 covers 12 residues. Germline loops: CDR1 LGHNT, CDR2 FRNRAP. In DNA, the CDR3 is TGTGCTAGTGGAAAGGACTTTTTTCAGCAGTTCTTC. Protein: CASGKDFFQQFF.

Note on this clonotype: At one end, the junction sequence differs from germline, possibly due to a read error. The rearrangement links TRBV7-8 to TRBJ2-1, with 8 bases fitting TRBD2. The germline V gene encodes CDR1 SGHVS and CDR2 FQNEAQ. This CDR3 has 16 amino acids. CDR3 protein: CASSFLPGGRYNEQLF. The CDR3 nucleotides are TGTGCCAGCAGCTTCCTGCCGGGAGGGAGATACAATGAGCAGTTATTC.

The CDR3: CASSAEGGTLNTGELFF. The DNA for the CDR3 is TGTGCCAGCAGCGCAGAGGGCGGGACACTGAACACCGGGGAGCTGTTTTTT. V and J are TRBV27 and TRBJ2-2, with D possibly being TRBD1 or TRBD2 (6 bases each). This CDR3 contains 17 residues. Germline assignment: CDR1 MNHEY and CDR2 SMNVEV (reference sequence). Between the trimmed V and J ends, which lost 6 bases and 1 base, there was a span of 18 bases.